This T cell receptor beta chain was found in a study of cytomegalovirus exposure and HLA in healthy donors. It was with 60 Vbeta and 13 Jbeta primers that the PCR ran. Generated by immunoSEQ multiplex PCR, the TCRdb table keeps only in-frame clones and is missing some. Among around 120,000 clones listed, approximately 80% were seen once. General study findings and limits: Donors were assumed by presence/absence analyses to have roughly uniform sequencing depth. The productive fraction for most TCR beta V segments was about 87% or about 30% in an earlier analysis.

Germline CDR1 reads SNHLY; CDR2 reads FYNNEI. CDR3 length: 15 amino acids. V lost 4 bases and J lost 1; bases outside the gene matches: 4. Concerning this clone: The antigen is undetermined.

This chain uses TRBV2 with TRBJ1-3, with 7 bases matching TRBD1. Sequenced input: PBMCs. This TCR came from a female donor in good health and CMV-seropositive. The DNA of the CDR3 is TGTGCCAGCAGTGCGGACAGGCCGTCTGGAAACACCATATATTTT. Its translation is CASSADRPSGNTIYF.